These 13 T cell receptor beta chains share one sample of origin, sequenced in a study of tumor-infiltrating lymphocytes in localized non-small cell lung cancer. Libraries were prepared by immunoSEQ multiplex PCR; TCRdb keeps only in-frame clonotypes and omits some of them. This table holds fewer than 20,000 clones, approximately 73% found once. Input material: lung tumor tissue. The source of these receptors is a human donor with non-small cell lung cancer.

This chain links TRBV5-1 with TRBJ1-2, with TRBD1 matching 9 bases. Germline values: CDR1 SGHRS, CDR2 YFSETQ. The CDR3 consists of 13 residues. Losses at the gene ends were 4 bases for V and 6 bases for J; bases not matched to a gene: 4. The CDR3 region has the DNA TGCGCCAGCAGCCGGGGACAGGGTGATGGCTACACCTTC. Encoded protein: CASSRGQGDGYTF. The full variable domain, in which reference TRBV5-1 and TRBJ1-2 provide the parts outside the CDR3, is KAGVTQTPRYLIKTRGQQVTLSCSPISGHRSVSWYQQTPGQGLQFLFEYFSETQRNKGNFPGRFSGRQFSNSRSEMNVSTLELGDSALYLCASSRGQGDGYTFGSGTRLTVV.

This chain joins TRBV30 and TRBJ2-7, with D perhaps matching TRBD1 or TRBD2 (6 bases each). Trimming cost V 5 bases and J 3 bases, with 11 bases left between them. CDR1 is GTSNPN and CDR2 is SVGIG in the germline V gene (reference sequence). The length of the CDR3 is 12 residues. The CDR3 protein is CAWEGGGYEQYF. CDR3 nucleotide sequence: TGTGCCTGGGAAGGAGGGGGCTACGAGCAGTACTTC.

The gene calls are TRBV13 and TRBJ2-1; TRBD2 matches 15 bases. Losses at the gene ends were 5 bases for V and 6 bases for J; bases not matched to a gene: 8. Germline V gene data show CDR1 as PRHDT and CDR2 as FYEKMQ (reference sequence). The CDR3 sequence is 17 residues long. The CDR3 loop reads CASSKGLAGGLGNEQFF. In DNA form, the CDR3 reads TGTGCCAGCAGCAAGGGACTAGCGGGAGGATTAGGCAATGAGCAGTTCTTC.

V gene TRBV5-1 combines with J gene TRBJ2-5; D unclear. The CDR3 loop spans 12 amino acids. CDR1 is SGHRS, CDR2 YFSETQ, per germline. V shed 0 bases and J shed 3 bases, with 3 bases lying between them. The CDR3 coding sequence is TGCGCCAGCAGCTTGGGGGAAGAGACCCAGTACTTC. Translated: CASSLGEETQYF.

This chain joins TRBV28 and TRBJ2-7; 9 bases are shared with TRBD1. The CDR3 contains 12 residues. The V gene's germline CDR1 is MDHEN and CDR2 SYDVKM. With V trimmed by 7 bases and J by 3 bases, 1 base remained unmatched. The CDR3: CASTTGGYEQYF. As DNA, the CDR3 is TGTGCCAGCACGACAGGGGGCTACGAGCAGTACTTC.

This chain uses TRBV27 with TRBJ1-5; D gene uncertain. CDR1 is MNHEY, CDR2 SMNVEV, per germline (reference sequence). This CDR3 has 15 amino acids. V was clipped by 3 bases and J by 7 bases, with 16 bases between them. CDR3 amino acids: CASSFSGRVEQPQHF. Written as DNA, the CDR3 is TGTGCCAGCAGTTTCTCAGGAAGGGTAGAACAGCCCCAGCATTTT.

The chain uses TRBV6-6 and TRBJ1-4; D is ambiguous. Germline CDR1 MNHNY, CDR2 SVGAGI (reference sequence). The CDR3 sequence is 11 residues long. Trimming stripped 9 bases from V and 0 bases from J, with 2 bases between. The DNA of the CDR3 is TGTGCCAGTGCAACTAATGAAAAACTGTTTTTT. Protein product: CASATNEKLFF.

The table lists this clone with a few counts. The chain links TRBV14 to TRBJ1-2, with 7 bases identical to TRBD1. Germline V gene sequence: CDR1 SGHDN, CDR2 FVKESK. The CDR3 is 15 residues long. Trimming took 5 bases from V and 3 from J; bases not matched to a gene: 9. As DNA, the CDR3 is TGTGCCAGCAGCGGGACCGGGACAGCCTACTATGGCTACACCTTC. This encodes CASSGTGTAYYGYTF.

CDR3 sequence reads: CASREGLAGYNEQFF. The DNA of the CDR3 is TGTGCCAGCAGAGAAGGACTAGCGGGGTACAATGAGCAGTTCTTC. The genes are TRBV5-6 and TRBJ2-1, with TRBD2 identical over 12 bases. This CDR3 has 15 amino acids. Germline values: CDR1 SGHDT, CDR2 YYEEEE. With 5 bases clipped from V and 4 bases from J, the junction kept 4 bases outside the gene matches.

The chain employs TRBV28 and TRBJ2-7; maybe TRBD2 (6 bases). This CDR3 comprises 14 residues. Germline CDR1 MDHEN, CDR2 SYDVKM. V was pared by 7 bases and J by 3 bases, with 16 bases between. The CDR3: CASTLGGRGYEQYF. CDR3 coding DNA: TGTGCCAGCACCCTTGGAGGGAGAGGCTACGAGCAGTACTTC. Combining the CDR3 with reference TRBV28 and TRBJ2-7 gives the whole variable domain DVKVTQSSRYLVKRTGEKVFLECVQDMDHENMFWYRQDPGLGLRLIYFSYDVKMKEKGDIPEGYSVSREKKERFSLILESASTNQTSMYLCASTLGGRGYEQYFGPGTRLTVT.

V gene TRBV18 combines with J gene TRBJ2-2; D gene unclear. The CDR3 runs to 12 residues. Germline lookup yields CDR1 KGHSH and CDR2 LQKENI. The V gene lost 5 bases and the J gene lost 1 base, with 2 bases spanning the gap. CDR3 protein: CASSENTGELFF. The CDR3 nucleotides are TGTGCCAGCTCAGAGAACACCGGGGAGCTGTTTTTT.

V and J are TRBV19 and TRBJ1-5, with 7 bases lining up with TRBD1. Trimming removed 10 bases from V and 0 bases from J; junction bases left unmatched: 18. The CDR3 totals 18 residues. CDR1 LNHDA and CDR2 SQIVND come from the germline V gene (reference sequence). The CDR3 bases are TGTGCCACTTCCAACCATCTACGACAGGGCCATAGCAATCAGCCCCAGCATTTT. Translated, it gives CATSNHLRQGHSNQPQHF.

This clone is a singleton in its sample. The genes are TRBV27 and TRBJ1-1; 8 nucleotides match TRBD1. The CDR3 totals 14 residues. V shed 2 bases and J 5 bases; nucleotides not matched to a gene: 4. In germline, CDR1 is MNHEY, CDR2 SMNVEV (reference sequence). DNA of the CDR3: TGTGCCAGCAGTTTAAACACAGGGGGGACTGAAGCTTTCTTT. It specifies CASSLNTGGTEAFF.